The 4 T cell receptor beta chains reported below all come from one sample, sequenced in a study of T cell responses to AZD1222 COVID-19 vaccine. The assay was immunoSEQ multiplex PCR, and TCRdb's table has in-frame clones only and misses some. The sample holds about 120,000 clones, about 85% seen once. The sample in question was peripheral blood, obtained 28 days after the second AZD1222 dose. All receptors come from an adult who received the AZD1222 COVID-19 vaccine.

V and J are TRBV28 and TRBJ1-5; unclear D gene. Germline CDR1 and CDR2: MDHEN and SYDVKM. Trimming removed 4 bases from V and 9 bases from J, with 13 bases in between. CDR3 size: 13 residues. Here the CDR3 reads CASSSGSYVPQHF. For the CDR3, the DNA is TGTGCCAGCAGTTCAGGATCCTATGTGCCCCAGCATTTT.

The DNA of the CDR3 is TGCGCCAGCAGCTTGAGCTCCATGGGGACTGAAGCTTTCTTT. Translated: CASSLSSMGTEAFF. This chain joins TRBV5-1 and TRBJ1-1, with D unclear. The ends were cut back, 1 base at V and 5 bases at J, with 12 bases in the middle. CDR3 size: 14 residues. Germline CDR1 and CDR2: SGHRS and YFSETQ.

V is TRBV25-1 and J is TRBJ2-5; TRBD1 is a possible D gene (6 bases). Between the trimmed V and J ends, which lost 3 bases and 5 bases, there was a span of 16 bases. The germline V gene encodes CDR1 MGHDK and CDR2 SYGVNS. This CDR3 is 15 amino acids long. The CDR3 bases are TGTGCCAGCAGTGAGACTGGGGGCAGGGTTGAGACCCAGTACTTC. Protein sequence: CASSETGGRVETQYF.

The rearrangement joins TRBV5-5 to TRBJ1-1; 7 nucleotides align to TRBD1. Germline CDR1 reads SGHKS; CDR2 reads YYEKEE (reference sequence). This CDR3 spans 14 amino acids. V was clipped by 0 bases and J by 9 bases; unmatched bases: 8. CDR3 residues: CASSLGGGVRKAFF. The CDR3, as DNA: TGTGCCAGCAGCTTGGGAGGGGGCGTAAGGAAAGCTTTCTTT.